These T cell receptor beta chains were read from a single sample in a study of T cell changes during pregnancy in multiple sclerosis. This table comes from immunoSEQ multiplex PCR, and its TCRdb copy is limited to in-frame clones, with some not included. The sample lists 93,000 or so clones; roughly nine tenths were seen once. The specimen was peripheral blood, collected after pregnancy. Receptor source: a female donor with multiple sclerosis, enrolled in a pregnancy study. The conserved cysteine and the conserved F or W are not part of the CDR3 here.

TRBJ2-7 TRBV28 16 ASSLWAGTSGRPYEQY
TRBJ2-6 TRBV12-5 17 ASGLVLAGAASGANVLT
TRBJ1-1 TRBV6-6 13 ASSTGTGGKTEAF
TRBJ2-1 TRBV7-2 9 ASSFNNEQF
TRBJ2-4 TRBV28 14 ASGFFSGKAKNIQY
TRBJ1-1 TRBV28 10 ASSLRYTEAF
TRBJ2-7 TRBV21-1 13 ASSLTSGSCYEQY
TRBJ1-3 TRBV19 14 ASRKEGLVDGNTIY
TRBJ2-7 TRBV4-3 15 ASSQELQGAGSYEQY
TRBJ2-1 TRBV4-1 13 ASSPPGTGWIEQF
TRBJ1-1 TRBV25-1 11 ASSGLSNTEAF
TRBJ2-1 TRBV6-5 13 ASRATVGSYNEQF
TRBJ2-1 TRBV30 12 AWSLAGAYNEQF
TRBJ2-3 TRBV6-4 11 ASSLRQTDTQY
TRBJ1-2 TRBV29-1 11 SVEEEGGNGYT
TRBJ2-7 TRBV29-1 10 SVDLPSGEQY